Below, 10 T cell receptor beta chains from the same sample are listed, as sequenced in a study of PD-1 blockade in classical Hodgkin lymphoma. All patients experienced relapse after autologous stem cell transplantation, and brentuximab vedotin exposure was variable. Purification of CD4+ T cells from thawed PBMCs was performed via magnetic negative selection. Libraries were prepared by immunoSEQ multiplex PCR; TCRdb keeps only in-frame clonotypes and omits some of them. Of 25,000 or so clones in the sample, about 80% were seen once. This specimen consisted of CD4+ T cells from blood, obtained at baseline. The source of these receptors is a human donor with classical Hodgkin lymphoma.

The V gene is TRBV18, the J gene TRBJ2-5; 8 nucleotides agree with TRBD2. The germline CDR1 and CDR2 sequences are KGHSH and LQKENI. V shed 4 bases and J 2 bases; nucleotides not matched to a gene: 6. The CDR3 consists of 15 residues. For the CDR3, the DNA is TGTGCCAGCTCACTCGCGGGGGGACCTCAAGAGACCCAGTACTTC. Translation gives CASSLAGGPQETQYF. Based on the CDR3 plus reference TRBV18 and TRBJ2-5, the full variable domain is NAGVMQNPRHLVRRRGQEARLRCSPMKGHSHVYWYRQLPEEGLKFMVYLQKENIIDESGMPKERFSAEFPKEGPSILRIQQVVRGDSAAYFCASSLAGGPQETQYFGPGTRLLVL.

The V call is TRBV7-3, the J call TRBJ2-6, with TRBD1 matching over 7 bases. Germline assignment: CDR1 SGHTA and CDR2 FQGTGA. The V and J ends lost 5 bases and 3 bases, in that order; junction bases with no gene match: 10. The CDR3 is made up of 17 amino acids. The CDR3 sequence is CASSRLVTGDGANVLTF. The CDR3 region has the DNA TGTGCCAGCAGCCGTCTCGTCACAGGGGATGGGGCCAACGTCCTGACTTTC. Together with reference TRBV7-3 and TRBJ2-6, the CDR3 gives the full variable domain: GAGVSQTPSNKVTEKGKYVELRCDPISGHTALYWYRQSLGQGPEFLIYFQGTGAADDSGLPNDRFFAVRPEGSVSTLKIQRTERGDSAVYLCASSRLVTGDGANVLTFGAGSRLTVL.

This clone appeared once. The chain is built from TRBV7-8 and TRBJ1-4; 7 bases match TRBD1. Trimming removed 5 bases from V and 8 bases from J; junction bases left unmatched: 11. The CDR3 is 15 amino acids. Germline CDR1 SGHVS, CDR2 FQNEAQ. CDR3 bases: TGTGCCAGCAGCCAAAAGCGGACAGGTTTGGAAAAACTGTTTTTT. It codes for CASSQKRTGLEKLFF.

The CDR3 is CAISASGDTGELFF. CDR3 nucleotides: TGTGCCATCAGTGCCTCCGGGGACACCGGGGAGCTGTTTTTT. The chain links TRBV10-3 to TRBJ2-2; maybe TRBD2 (5 bases). The CDR3 length is 14 residues. The ends were cut back, 4 bases at V and 3 bases at J, with 9 bases in the middle. Germline V gene lookup returns CDR1 ENHRY and CDR2 SYGVKD.

The V and J genes are TRBV6-4 and TRBJ2-3; D gene unclear. The CDR3 spans 16 residues. Between the trimmed V and J ends, which lost 4 bases and 5 bases, there was a span of 19 bases. Germline assignment: CDR1 MRHNA and CDR2 SNTAGT. CDR3 nucleotide sequence: TGTGCCAGCAGTGCCGAAGGTACAGATTCCGGAGATACGCAGTATTTT. Protein: CASSAEGTDSGDTQYF.

The chain employs TRBV19 and TRBJ1-4; D perhaps matches TRBD1 (5 bases). This CDR3 comprises 12 residues. The germline V gene has CDR1 LNHDA and CDR2 SQIVND (reference sequence). V lost 6 bases, J lost 7 bases, and 9 bases lay in between. The CDR3 here is CASRFGGEKLFF. CDR3 nucleotides: TGTGCCAGTAGATTCGGGGGTGAAAAACTGTTTTTT.

The chain employs TRBV19 and TRBJ2-7, with 10 bases identical to TRBD2. The CDR3 contains 16 residues. With V trimmed by 5 bases and J by 4 bases, 11 bases remained unmatched. Germline loops: CDR1 LNHDA, CDR2 SQIVND (reference sequence). CDR3 in DNA: TGTGCCAGTAGTTCGTCAACTAGCGGGGTTTATTACGAGCAGTACTTC. As protein: CASSSSTSGVYYEQYF.

The J gene is TRBJ2-7, the V gene TRBV7-4; 8 nucleotides align to TRBD2. The CDR3 is made up of 17 amino acids. Looked up from germline, CDR1 is SGHVT and CDR2 is SQSDAQ. J gave up 1 base and V 1 base, and 9 bases lay outside the gene matches. This chain's CDR3 is CASSLVGGSGESYEQYF. In nucleotides, the CDR3 is TGTGCCAGCAGCTTAGTTGGGGGTAGCGGGGAGTCCTACGAGCAGTACTTC.

This clone was picked up a small number of times. This sequence joins TRBV19 and TRBJ2-4, with D possibly being TRBD1 (6 bases). Trimming left V 4 bases short and J 7 bases short, with 8 bases between. This CDR3 is built from 12 residues. Germline CDR1 is LNHDA and CDR2 is SQIVND (reference sequence). CDR3 sequence reads: CASSTGHNIQYF. For the CDR3, the DNA is TGTGCCAGTAGTACGGGACATAACATTCAGTACTTC.

The chain uses TRBV11-3 and TRBJ2-1, with 7 bases matching TRBD2. CDR1 is SGHNT and CDR2 is YENEEA in the germline V gene. CDR3 length equals 15 residues. Trimming took 1 base from V and 2 from J; bases not matched to a gene: 2. The CDR3 sequence: CASSLGTRTYNEQFF. DNA for the CDR3: TGTGCCAGCAGCTTAGGGACTAGGACCTACAATGAGCAGTTCTTC.